Listed below are T cell receptor beta chains from one sample, sequenced in a study of T cell changes during pregnancy in multiple sclerosis. Only in-frame clones appear in the TCRdb table, and some are missing; sequencing was by immunoSEQ multiplex PCR. The table includes 25,000 or so clones, over 80% detected once. The sample in question was CD8+ T cells from peripheral blood mononuclear cells, obtained before pregnancy. These receptors came from a female donor with multiple sclerosis, enrolled in a pregnancy study. Both conserved end residues are part of each CDR3. A D gene is named only where the DNA matches it firmly.

>NA|13|TRBV25-1|TRBJ2-1
TGTGCCAGCAGTGTAAGGGGTGGCGATGAGCAGTTCTTC
CASSVRGGDEQFF
>NA|14|TRBV27|TRBJ2-1
TGTGCCAGCAGTGAACGACTTAGTAACAATGAGCAGTTCTTC
CASSERLSNNEQFF
>TRBD1|14|TRBV5-4|TRBJ2-2
TGTGCCAGCCATAGAGGGGGCAGCACCGGGGAGCTGTTTTTT
CASHRGGSTGELFF
>TRBD1|16|TRBV7-9|TRBJ1-4
TGTGCCAGCAGCGATACAGGGGCGGTGGCTAATGAAAAACTGTTTTTT
CASSDTGAVANEKLFF
>NA|13|TRBV7-2|TRBJ2-7
TGTGCCAGCAGCTTAGGGGAGAGGCGGGAGCAGTACTTC
CASSLGERREQYF
>TRBD1|15|TRBV6-1|TRBJ1-3
TGTGCCAGCAGTGGCGACAGGGAAGTGAGAAACACCATATATTTT
CASSGDREVRNTIYF
>NA|15|TRBV6-5|TRBJ1-1
TGTGCCAGCAGCCCCCAGGGTGTGTTGAACACTGAAGCTTTCTTT
CASSPQGVLNTEAFF
>NA|13|TRBV7-6|TRBJ2-5
TGTGCCAGCAGCCCCATCTTGAGAGAGACCCAGTACTTC
CASSPILRETQYF
>TRBD2|14|TRBV29-1|TRBJ2-1
TGCAGCGCTGTCAGCGGGAGGGCCTACAATGAGCAGTTCTTC
CSAVSGRAYNEQFF
>NA|13|TRBV29-1|TRBJ1-1
TGCAGCGTTTGGACAGATCTGAACACTGAAGCTTTCTTT
CSVWTDLNTEAFF